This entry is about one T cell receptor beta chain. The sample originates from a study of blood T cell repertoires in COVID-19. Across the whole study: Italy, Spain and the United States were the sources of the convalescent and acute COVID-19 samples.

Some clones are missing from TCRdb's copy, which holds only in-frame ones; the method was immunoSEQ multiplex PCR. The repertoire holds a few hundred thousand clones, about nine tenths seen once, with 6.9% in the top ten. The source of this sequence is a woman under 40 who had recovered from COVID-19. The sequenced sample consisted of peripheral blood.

For the CDR3, the DNA is TGCGCCAGCAGCTCGATGGGACAGGGGAATTCACCCCTCCACTTT. It translates to CASSSMGQGNSPLHF. The rearrangement uses TRBV5-1 and TRBJ1-6; 10 positions agree with TRBD1. Germline lookup yields CDR1 SGHRS and CDR2 YFSETQ. The V gene end was trimmed by 3 bases and the J gene end by 7 bases; junction bases not matched to a gene: 4. The CDR3 sequence is 15 residues long. The full variable domain, its missing parts supplied by reference TRBV5-1 and TRBJ1-6, is KAGVTQTPRYLIKTRGQQVTLSCSPISGHRSVSWYQQTPGQGLQFLFEYFSETQRNKGNFPGRFSGRQFSNSRSEMNVSTLELGDSALYLCASSSMGQGNSPLHFGNGTRLTVT.